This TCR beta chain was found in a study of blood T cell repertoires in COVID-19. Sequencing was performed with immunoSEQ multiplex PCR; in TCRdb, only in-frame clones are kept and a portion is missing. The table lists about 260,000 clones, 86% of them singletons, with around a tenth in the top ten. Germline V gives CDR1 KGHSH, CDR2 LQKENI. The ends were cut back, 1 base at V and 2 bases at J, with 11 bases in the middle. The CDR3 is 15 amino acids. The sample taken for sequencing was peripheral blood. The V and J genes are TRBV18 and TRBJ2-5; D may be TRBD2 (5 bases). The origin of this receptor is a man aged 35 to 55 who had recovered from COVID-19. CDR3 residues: CASSPREYGQETQYF. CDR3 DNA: TGTGCCAGCTCACCACGGGAGTACGGACAAGAGACCCAGTACTTC.